This T cell receptor beta chain comes out of a study of blood T cell repertoires in COVID-19. This CDR3 has 14 amino acids. V lost 3 bases, J lost 1 base, and 9 bases lay in between. From germline, CDR1 is SGHTA and CDR2 FQGNSA. The method was immunoSEQ multiplex PCR; TCRdb's version includes in-frame clones alone and lacks a portion of them. Altogether under 130,000 clones are present, roughly 85% being singletons, with the ten largest covering around 4.1%. This chain uses TRBV7-2 with TRBJ1-2; weak D call: TRBD1 (5 bases). The sample taken for sequencing was peripheral blood. This sequence originates from a man aged 50-60 years with acute or convalescent COVID-19. The CDR3 is CASSFQGFNYGYTF. The CDR3 nucleotides are TGTGCCAGCAGCTTCCAGGGCTTTAACTATGGCTACACCTTC.